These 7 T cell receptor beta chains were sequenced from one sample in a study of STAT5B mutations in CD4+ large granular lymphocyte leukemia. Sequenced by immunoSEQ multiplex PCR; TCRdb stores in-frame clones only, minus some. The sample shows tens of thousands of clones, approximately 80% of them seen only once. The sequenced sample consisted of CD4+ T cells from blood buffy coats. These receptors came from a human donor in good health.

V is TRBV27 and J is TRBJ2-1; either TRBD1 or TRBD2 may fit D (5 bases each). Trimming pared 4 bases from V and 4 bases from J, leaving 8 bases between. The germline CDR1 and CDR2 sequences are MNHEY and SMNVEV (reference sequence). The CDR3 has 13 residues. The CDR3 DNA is TGTGCCAGCAGTTCGGGACCTTACAATGAGCAGTTCTTC. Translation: CASSSGPYNEQFF.

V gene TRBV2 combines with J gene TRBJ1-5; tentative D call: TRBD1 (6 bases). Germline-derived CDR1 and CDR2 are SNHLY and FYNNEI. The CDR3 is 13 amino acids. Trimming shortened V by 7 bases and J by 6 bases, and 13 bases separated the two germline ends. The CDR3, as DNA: TGTGCCAGCACCGAAGTAGGGGGTCAGCCCCAGCATTTT. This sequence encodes CASTEVGGQPQHF.

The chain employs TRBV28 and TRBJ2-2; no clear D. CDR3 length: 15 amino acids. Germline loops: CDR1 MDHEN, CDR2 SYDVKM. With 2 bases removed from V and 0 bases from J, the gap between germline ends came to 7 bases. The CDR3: CASSLLGSNTGELFF. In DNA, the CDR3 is TGTGCCAGCAGTTTACTGGGATCGAACACCGGGGAGCTGTTTTTT.

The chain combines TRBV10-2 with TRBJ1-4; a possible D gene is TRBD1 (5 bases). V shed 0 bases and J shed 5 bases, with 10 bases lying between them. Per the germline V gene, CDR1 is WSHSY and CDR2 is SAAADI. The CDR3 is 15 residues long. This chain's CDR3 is CASSESSGQNEKLFF. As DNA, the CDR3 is TGCGCCAGCAGTGAGTCGTCAGGACAAAATGAAAAACTGTTTTTT.

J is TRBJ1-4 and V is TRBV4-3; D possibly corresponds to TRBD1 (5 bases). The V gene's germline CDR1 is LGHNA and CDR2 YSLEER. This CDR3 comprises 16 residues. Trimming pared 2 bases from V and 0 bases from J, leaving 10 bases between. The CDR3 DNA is TGCGCCAGCAGCCAAATGACAGCAACAACTAATGAAAAACTGTTTTTT. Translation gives CASSQMTATTNEKLFF.

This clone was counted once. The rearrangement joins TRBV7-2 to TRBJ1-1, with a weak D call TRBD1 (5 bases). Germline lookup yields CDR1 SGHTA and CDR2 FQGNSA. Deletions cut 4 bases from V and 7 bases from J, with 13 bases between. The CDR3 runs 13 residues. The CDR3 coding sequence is TGTGCCAGCAGCTCTCACAGGAGTATTGAAGCTTTCTTT. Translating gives CASSSHRSIEAFF.

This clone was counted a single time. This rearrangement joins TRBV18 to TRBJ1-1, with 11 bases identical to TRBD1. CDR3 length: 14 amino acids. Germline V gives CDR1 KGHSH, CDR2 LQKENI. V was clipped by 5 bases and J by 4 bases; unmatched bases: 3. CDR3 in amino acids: CASSSGQGGTEAFF. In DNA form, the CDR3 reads TGTGCCAGCTCATCGGGACAGGGGGGCACTGAAGCTTTCTTT.